The 20 T cell receptor beta chains given below trace back to one sample, sequenced in a study of T cell responses to AZD1222 COVID-19 vaccine. The data were produced by immunoSEQ multiplex PCR, yet TCRdb's version contains in-frame clones alone and is incomplete. Found here are roughly 130,000 clones, about 90% of them singletons; the top ten hold roughly 7.5%. The sequencing used peripheral blood, collected 28 days after the second dose of the MenACWY control vaccine. The receptors originated from an adult who received the MenACWY meningococcal vaccine as a control.

V and J are TRBV18 and TRBJ2-7, with D possibly matching TRBD2 (5 bases). The germline CDR1 and CDR2 sequences are KGHSH and LQKENI. V lost 6 bases and J lost 3, with 12 bases in between. The CDR3 runs 13 residues. The CDR3 reads CASSLDGIYEQYF. The CDR3, as DNA: TGTGCCAGCTCTCTAGACGGGATCTACGAGCAGTACTTC.

The chain joins TRBV24-1 to TRBJ1-2; D perhaps matches TRBD1 (5 bases). The CDR3 length is 15 residues. CDR1 and CDR2 (germline): KGHDR, SFDVKD. V was shortened by 6 bases and J by 7 bases, with 20 bases between the two germline ends. CDR3 sequence: CATSPDNTGGGGYTF. CDR3 sequence (DNA): TGTGCCACCAGTCCTGACAACACGGGGGGTGGTGGCTACACCTTC.

This clone came up a few times. The chain employs TRBV7-2 and TRBJ1-6; D is uncertain. The CDR3 totals 16 residues. Per the germline V gene, CDR1 is SGHTA and CDR2 is FQGNSA. V shed 5 bases and J shed 4 bases, with 15 bases lying between them. The DNA of the CDR3 is TGTGCCAGCAGCCCCCAGCCGGTATTGTATAATTCACCCCTCCACTTT. Residues: CASSPQPVLYNSPLHF.

This clone appeared a few times. CDR3 DNA: TGTGCCAGCAGCCTCATAAGCCTACAGAGCTCCTATAATTCACCCCTCCACTTT. Translation gives CASSLISLQSSYNSPLHF. The chain joins TRBV3-1 (or the pseudogene TRBV3-2) to TRBJ1-6, with unresolved D. CDR3 length: 18 amino acids. Trimming removed 4 bases from V and 0 bases from J, with 16 bases in between. CDR1 and CDR2 from the germline V gene are LGHDT and YNNKEL (reference sequence).

The rearrangement joins TRBV19 to TRBJ2-5; D call uncertain. CDR1 is LNHDA, CDR2 SQIVND, per germline (reference sequence). CDR3 length: 11 amino acids. Trimming took 6 bases from V and 4 from J, leaving 6 bases between them. The CDR3 region has the DNA TGTGCCAGTAGGAACGGAGAGACCCAGTACTTC. Protein product: CASRNGETQYF.

V gene TRBV6-1 combines with J gene TRBJ1-5; a possible D gene is TRBD1 (5 bases). The CDR3 covers 15 residues. Between the trimmed V and J ends, which lost 2 bases and 2 bases, there was a span of 10 bases. Germline V gene data show CDR1 as MNHNS and CDR2 as SASEGT. In DNA form, the CDR3 reads TGTGCCAGCAGTGAACGGGGACGGGGCAATCAGCCCCAGCATTTT. Translation gives CASSERGRGNQPQHF.

The CDR3 DNA is TGTGCCAGTAGTAACAGGGCGGACACAGATACGCAGTATTTT. Translating it yields CASSNRADTDTQYF. The chain combines TRBV19 with TRBJ2-3; TRBD1 might be the D (6 bases). The CDR3 runs 14 residues. V dropped 4 bases and J dropped 2 bases, with 10 bases sitting between them. CDR1 is LNHDA, CDR2 SQIVND, per germline (reference sequence).

This chain links TRBV5-1 with TRBJ2-5; the match to TRBD2 covers 9 bases. The CDR3 is made up of 15 amino acids. CDR1 and CDR2 (germline): SGHRS, YFSETQ. V was pared by 4 bases and J by 4 bases, with 8 bases of the junction left unmatched. CDR3 sequence (DNA): TGCGCCAGCAGCCCGGCAGCGGGAGGAAGAGAGACCCAGTACTTC. Encoded protein: CASSPAAGGRETQYF.

The chain combines TRBV12-3 or TRBV12-4 with TRBJ1-2; D is perhaps TRBD1 (5 bases). The CDR3 runs to 13 residues. V gave up 5 bases and J gave up 4 bases, with 11 bases separating them. The CDR3 DNA is TGTGCCAGCAGTACCCGGGACGTCTATGGCTACACCTTC. This sequence encodes CASSTRDVYGYTF.

The chain links TRBV12-3 or TRBV12-4 to TRBJ2-7, with TRBD2 matching over 8 bases. V gave up 2 bases and J gave up 12 bases; unmatched junction bases: 9. The CDR3 totals 13 residues. Here the CDR3 reads CASSLRSIAGLYF. CDR3 DNA: TGTGCCAGCAGTTTAAGGTCGATAGCGGGATTGTACTTC.

This chain connects TRBV24-1 to TRBJ2-3; tentatively, D is TRBD1 (6 bases). Between the trimmed V and J ends, which lost 1 base and 6 bases, there was a span of 19 bases. CDR1 is KGHDR and CDR2 is SFDVKD in the germline V gene. The CDR3 is 17 amino acids. The CDR3 DNA is TGTGCCACCAGTGATTTTGGGCAGGGGAAGCGCATTGATACGCAGTATTTT. It encodes CATSDFGQGKRIDTQYF.

This clone was observed a few times. The chain carries TRBV6-5 and TRBJ1-5; 10 nucleotides agree with TRBD1. V was clipped by 6 bases and J by 6 bases; unmatched bases: 8. The CDR3 loop spans 15 amino acids. Germline CDR1 MNHEY, CDR2 SVGAGI. The CDR3 DNA is TGTGCCAGCAGAATCGGACAGGGGGGTAGTCAGCCCCAGCATTTT. It yields the protein CASRIGQGGSQPQHF.

This clone was picked up one time. CDR3: CASSEQGLTEAFF. CDR3 DNA sequence: TGTGCCAGCAGTGAACAGGGACTCACTGAAGCTTTCTTT. The V gene is TRBV2, the J gene TRBJ1-1; a weak D match, TRBD1 (5 bases). The CDR3 has 13 residues. The V gene lost 2 bases and the J gene lost 4 bases, with 8 bases spanning the gap. Germline V gives CDR1 SNHLY, CDR2 FYNNEI.

V gene TRBV18 combines with J gene TRBJ1-1; D is undetermined. The CDR3 contains 13 residues. Trimming took 6 bases from V and 1 from J, leaving 9 bases between them. The V gene's germline CDR1 is KGHSH and CDR2 LQKENI. Here the CDR3 reads CASSLTENTEAFF. DNA of the CDR3: TGTGCCAGCTCTTTAACAGAGAACACTGAAGCTTTCTTT.

A note on this clone: At the DNA level, this CDR3 is encoded by other sequences in the same sample as well. The rearrangement links TRBV2 to TRBJ1-3; tentatively, D is TRBD1 (6 bases). With 4 bases removed from V and 0 bases from J, the gap between germline ends came to 10 bases. The germline V gene has CDR1 SNHLY and CDR2 FYNNEI. CDR3 length equals 15 residues. CDR3 DNA: TGTGCCAGCAGTGGCACAGGGTCCTCTGGAAACACCATATATTTT. It specifies CASSGTGSSGNTIYF.

This rearrangement joins TRBV2 to TRBJ2-6, with D hard to call. The CDR3 runs to 15 residues. The germline V and J ends were trimmed by 1 base and 0 bases, with 4 bases remaining between them. CDR1 is SNHLY and CDR2 is FYNNEI in the germline V gene. The CDR3 loop reads CASSEVFSGANVLTF. The CDR3 DNA reads TGTGCCAGCAGTGAAGTCTTCTCTGGGGCCAACGTCCTGACTTTC.

The chain uses TRBV6-2 or TRBV6-3 and TRBJ2-5; TRBD1 might be the D (5 bases). Trimming cost V 2 bases and J 4 bases, with 8 bases left between them. Looked up from germline, CDR1 is MNHEY and CDR2 is SVGEGT. The length of the CDR3 is 13 residues. CDR3 in DNA: TGTGCCAGCAGTTACCCAGGGCTAGAGACCCAGTACTTC. It specifies CASSYPGLETQYF.

The rearrangement joins TRBV5-6 to TRBJ2-5, with D unclear. The CDR3 length is 11 residues. The V end lost 1 base, the J end lost 6 bases, and 4 bases lay between the germline ends. CDR1 and CDR2 (germline): SGHDT, YYEEEE. Here the CDR3 DNA reads TGTGCCAGCAGCTTGACAAAGACCCAGTACTTC. Translating gives CASSLTKTQYF.

The V and J genes are TRBV18 and TRBJ1-3, with 7 bases lining up with TRBD1. The germline V gene encodes CDR1 KGHSH and CDR2 LQKENI. Unmatched junction bases numbered 6, after V lost 1 base and J lost 0 bases. The CDR3 has 17 residues. CDR3 region: CASSPLPGQDSGNTIYF. The CDR3 DNA reads as TGTGCCAGCTCACCACTTCCTGGACAGGACTCTGGAAACACCATATATTTT.

This chain uses TRBV2 with TRBJ1-5; D is undetermined. V gave up 5 bases and J gave up 6 bases, with 14 bases separating them. This CDR3 contains 14 residues. Germline loops: CDR1 SNHLY, CDR2 FYNNEI. This CDR3 is CASSPESGSQPQHF. The CDR3 bases are TGTGCCAGCAGTCCGGAGTCCGGGAGTCAGCCCCAGCATTTT.